This record looks at one T cell receptor beta chain sequence and its context. Participants, about 18 to 100 years old, spanned fewer than 30 US areas. Each participant's cohort was designated according to participant-reported clinical history. Repertoires were generated with immunoSEQ multiplex PCR, while TCRdb's copy carries only in-frame clones and drops some. The sample lists 250,000 to 300,000 clones, about 80% occurring once. The data were obtained in a study of blood T cell repertoires in COVID-19. Turning to the study itself: Acute and convalescent COVID-19 samples came from the United States, Italy and Spain. PBMCs, B-cell-depleted T cells, or T cells provided the cDNA or gDNA that made up the material.

This CDR3 has 15 amino acids. The germline V gene has CDR1 KGHDR and CDR2 SFDVKD. J was trimmed by 3 bases and V by 7 bases; bases with no gene match: 5. The chain uses TRBV24-1 and TRBJ2-2; 9 nucleotides agree with TRBD1. This receptor was taken from a man between 25 and 39 years old with acute COVID-19. Sequences were obtained from PBMCs or T cells enriched from blood (not recorded which). The DNA for the CDR3 is TGTGCCACCAGCGAAGGACAGGGGTACACCGGGGAGCTGTTTTTT. Its protein is CATSEGQGYTGELFF.